A selection of T cell receptor beta chains follows, all from one sample in a study of blood T cell repertoires in COVID-19. Libraries were prepared by immunoSEQ multiplex PCR; TCRdb keeps only in-frame clonotypes and omits some of them. The sample has 200,000 to 250,000 clones, approximately 83% seen once. Sequences were obtained from peripheral blood. These receptors all stem from an elderly man with acute or convalescent COVID-19. The CDR3 runs from the conserved cysteine through the conserved F or W. The D gene is left open where the match is weak. Not all rows give a size; the values are once, few, many and, for expanded clones, a class.

v_gene,j_gene,abundance,d_gene,CDR3aa,CDR3nt
TRBV7-8,TRBJ2-2,-,-,CASSLGGLESGELFF,TGTGCCAGCAGCTTAGGCGGCCTAGAATCCGGGGAGCTGTTTTTT
TRBV19,TRBJ2-7,once,TRBD1,CASSPGTGVYEQYF,TGTGCCAGTAGCCCCGGGACAGGGGTCTACGAGCAGTACTTC
TRBV29-1,TRBJ2-7,-,TRBD1,CSVAQGAALPYEQYF,TGCAGCGTTGCCCAGGGGGCGGCCCTCCCCTACGAGCAGTACTTC
TRBV5-1,TRBJ1-4,-,-,CASSLGAGATNEKLFF,TGCGCCAGCAGCTTGGGGGCAGGGGCAACTAATGAAAAACTGTTTTTT
TRBV2,TRBJ2-3,-,TRBD2,CASSWGLAGTDTQYF,TGTGCCAGCAGTTGGGGACTAGCGGGGACAGATACGCAGTATTTT
TRBV29-1,TRBJ1-2,few,TRBD1,CSVGDRAYGYTF,TGCAGCGTTGGGGACAGGGCCTATGGCTACACCTTC
TRBV7-9,TRBJ2-7,-,TRBD1,CASSLFAGLGQVYEQYF,TGTGCCAGCAGCTTATTCGCTGGGCTTGGACAGGTCTACGAGCAGTACTTC
TRBV5-6,TRBJ1-5,-,TRBD1,CASTLGAGGRPQHF,TGTGCCAGCACCTTGGGGGCAGGGGGACGGCCCCAGCATTTT
TRBV9,TRBJ1-2,once,-,CASSVGSSTGYTF,TGTGCCAGCAGCGTAGGTTCCAGTACCGGCTACACCTTC
TRBV6-2/TRBV6-3,TRBJ2-1,-,-,CASSYTFSEARSSYNEQFF,TGTGCCAGCAGTTACACTTTCTCGGAGGCCCGAAGCTCCTACAATGAGCAGTTCTTC
TRBV12-5,TRBJ2-3,-,TRBD2,CASGPLAGGPDTQYF,TGTGCTAGTGGCCCTCTAGCGGGGGGGCCTGATACGCAGTATTTT
TRBV5-4,TRBJ2-5,few,TRBD2,CASSLSYSWGGVETQYF,TGTGCCAGCAGCTTGAGTTACAGCTGGGGAGGGGTAGAGACCCAGTACTTC
TRBV27,TRBJ2-1,-,-,CASSLRDFLFLNNEQFF,TGTGCCAGCAGTTTACGGGACTTTTTATTTTTGAACAATGAGCAGTTCTTC
TRBV6-5,TRBJ1-2,-,TRBD1,CASSYGQAGYGYTF,TGTGCCAGCAGTTACGGACAGGCGGGGTATGGCTACACCTTC
TRBV7-2,TRBJ2-1,-,-,CASSLSGLSYNEQFF,TGTGCCAGCAGCTTATCAGGACTATCCTACAATGAGCAGTTCTTC
TRBV7-8,TRBJ1-5,-,-,CASSRLDIYSNQPQHF,TGTGCCAGCAGCCGACTGGACATCTATAGCAATCAGCCCCAGCATTTT
TRBV28,TRBJ2-4,-,-,CASSRSRGGLAKNIQYF,TGTGCCAGCAGTCGGTCAAGGGGGGGCTTAGCCAAAAACATTCAGTACTTC
TRBV7-2,TRBJ1-1,-,-,CASSLSRNTEAFF,TGTGCCAGCAGCTTATCGCGGAACACTGAAGCTTTCTTT
TRBV19,TRBJ2-1,-,TRBD1,CASSFQDRVRNEQFF,TGTGCCAGTAGTTTCCAGGACAGGGTTCGGAATGAGCAGTTCTTC
TRBV25-1,TRBJ1-2,few,-,CASRDIYGYTF,TGTGCCAGCCGGGATATTTATGGCTACACCTTC
TRBV6-5,TRBJ2-7,-,-,CASSYSEVRYEQYF,TGTGCCAGCAGTTACTCAGAAGTGCGGTACGAGCAGTACTTC
TRBV30,TRBJ1-4,-,-,CAWSVGPDEKLFF,TGTGCCTGGAGTGTTGGGCCGGATGAAAAACTGTTTTTT
TRBV19,TRBJ1-1,-,-,CASSILRGQNTEAFF,TGTGCCAGTAGTATTCTAAGGGGACAGAACACTGAAGCTTTCTTT
TRBV18,TRBJ1-2,-,TRBD1,CASSPQGQGYGYTF,TGTGCCAGCTCACCACAGGGACAGGGTTATGGCTACACCTTC
TRBV19,TRBJ2-3,once,TRBD2,CASSPRTSGGTDTQYF,TGTGCCAGTAGTCCGCGGACTAGCGGGGGGACAGATACGCAGTATTTT
TRBV5-1,TRBJ2-3,-,TRBD2,CASSLGVLAGVGDTQYF,TGCGCCAGCAGCTTGGGGGTCCTAGCGGGCGTAGGGGATACGCAGTATTTT
TRBV28,TRBJ1-2,-,-,CASSLAGNYGYTF,TGTGCCAGCAGTTTAGCGGGAAACTATGGCTACACCTTC
TRBV6-5,TRBJ2-3,-,TRBD2,CASRTSLVRDTQYF,TGTGCCAGCAGGACTAGCCTAGTCCGAGATACGCAGTATTTT
TRBV5-4,TRBJ2-7,-,TRBD1,CASSSRPDRSSYEQYF,TGTGCCAGCAGCTCCAGACCGGACAGGTCATCCTACGAGCAGTACTTC
TRBV18,TRBJ1-5,-,TRBD1,CASSPRTGATTGNQPQHF,TGTGCCAGCTCACCACGGACAGGGGCCACCACAGGCAATCAGCCCCAGCATTTT
TRBV5-1,TRBJ1-4,once,TRBD1,CASRTGAYEKLFF,TGCGCCAGCCGGACAGGGGCCTATGAAAAACTGTTTTTT
TRBV5-1,TRBJ2-3,-,-,CASSLTGTSTDTQYF,TGCGCCAGCAGCTTGACCGGGACTAGCACAGATACGCAGTATTTT
TRBV10-3,TRBJ1-2,once,-,CAITRGWDYGYTF,TGTGCCATCACGAGAGGGTGGGACTATGGCTACACCTTC
TRBV18,TRBJ1-4,-,TRBD1,CASSRGQEEKLFF,TGTGCCAGCTCGCGTGGACAGGAAGAAAAACTGTTTTTT
TRBV5-5,TRBJ2-7,-,-,CASSPGRGRSYEQYF,TGTGCCAGCAGCCCGGGGAGGGGGAGATCCTACGAGCAGTACTTC
TRBV2,TRBJ2-1,-,-,CASKKDRTGYYNEQFF,TGTGCCAGCAAGAAAGACAGAACGGGCTACTACAATGAGCAGTTCTTC
TRBV19,TRBJ1-4,-,-,CASSKRASSEKLFF,TGTGCCAGTAGTAAGAGGGCATCGAGTGAAAAACTGTTTTTT
TRBV18,TRBJ1-4,-,-,CASSPPTGREKLFF,TGTGCCAGCTCACCCCCGACAGGACGAGAAAAACTGTTTTTT
TRBV18,TRBJ2-2,few,-,CASSPSGNTGELFF,TGTGCCAGCTCACCATCCGGGAACACCGGGGAGCTGTTTTTT
TRBV6-5,TRBJ2-3,-,TRBD2,CASSSGTSEPDTQYF,TGTGCCAGCAGCTCTGGGACTAGCGAGCCCGATACGCAGTATTTT
TRBV5-1,TRBJ1-3,-,-,CASSLGTRTSSGNTIYF,TGCGCCAGCAGCTTGGGGACTCGTACTAGCTCTGGAAACACCATATATTTT
TRBV5-1,TRBJ2-1,-,-,CASSLPVPPNEQFF,TGCGCCAGCAGCCTCCCCGTCCCCCCCAATGAGCAGTTCTTC
TRBV6-6,TRBJ1-4,-,-,CASSYWGRGNEKLFF,TGTGCCAGCAGTTACTGGGGCAGGGGTAATGAAAAACTGTTTTTT
TRBV4-2,TRBJ1-1,-,TRBD1,CASSPGQGTTEAFF,TGTGCCAGCAGTCCGGGACAGGGGACAACTGAAGCTTTCTTT
TRBV6-6,TRBJ2-6,-,-,CASPNADRSGANVLTF,TGTGCCAGTCCTAACGCCGACAGATCTGGGGCCAACGTCCTGACTTTC
TRBV6-5,TRBJ2-3,-,-,CASSYSRQISTDTQYF,TGTGCCAGCAGTTACTCGAGGCAGATAAGCACAGATACGCAGTATTTT
TRBV4-2,TRBJ2-5,-,-,CASSQEGGGDGGETQYF,TGTGCCAGCAGCCAAGAAGGAGGAGGGGATGGTGGAGAGACCCAGTACTTC
TRBV24-1,TRBJ2-7,-,TRBD1,CATSASTGQGTYEQYF,TGTGCCACCAGTGCCTCCACGGGACAGGGTACCTACGAGCAGTACTTC
TRBV6-6,TRBJ2-1,-,-,CASSSGTVNNEQFF,TGTGCCAGCAGTTCCGGGACTGTCAATAATGAGCAGTTCTTC
TRBV5-1,TRBJ2-3,-,-,CASSLDGGAGTDTQYF,TGCGCCAGCAGCTTGGATGGGGGGGCCGGCACAGATACGCAGTATTTT
TRBV9,TRBJ2-2,-,TRBD1,CASSRQGADTGELFF,TGTGCCAGCAGCAGACAGGGGGCTGACACCGGGGAGCTGTTTTTT
TRBV7-9,TRBJ1-3,-,TRBD1,CASRPSGTGDAGNTIYF,TGTGCCAGCAGGCCGTCAGGGACAGGGGACGCTGGAAACACCATATATTTT
TRBV6-5,TRBJ2-7,few,-,CASSYSQTGSYEQYF,TGTGCCAGCAGTTACTCTCAAACAGGATCCTACGAGCAGTACTTC